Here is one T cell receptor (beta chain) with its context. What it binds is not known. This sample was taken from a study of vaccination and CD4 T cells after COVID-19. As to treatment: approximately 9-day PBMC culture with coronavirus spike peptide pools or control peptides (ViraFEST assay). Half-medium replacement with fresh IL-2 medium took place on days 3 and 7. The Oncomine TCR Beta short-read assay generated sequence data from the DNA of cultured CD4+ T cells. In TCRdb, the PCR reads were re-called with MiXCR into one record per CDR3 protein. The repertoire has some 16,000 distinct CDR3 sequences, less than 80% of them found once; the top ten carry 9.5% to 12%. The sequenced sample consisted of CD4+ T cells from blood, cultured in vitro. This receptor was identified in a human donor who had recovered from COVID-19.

The CDR3 nucleotides are TGCAGTGCCTCCCGGGGGCTCCGGGGTGGCTACACCTTC. It translates to CSASRGLRGGYTF. The rearrangement links TRBV20-1 to TRBJ1-2; a weak D match, TRBD1 (6 bases). Germline V CDR1 and CDR2: DFQATT, SNEGSKA (reference sequence). The CDR3 spans 13 residues. The V and J ends lost 6 bases and 7 bases respectively, with 18 bases between them.